This T cell receptor beta chain comes out of a study of cytomegalovirus exposure and HLA in healthy donors. The study, taken as a whole, reports: A link between a missense DCLRE1C variant and TCR beta V- and J-gene trimming emerged from a later analysis. Information on immune exposure was restricted to one variable (CMV serostatus). In an earlier analysis, in some 500 donors, most V segments appeared productive either ~87% or ~30% of the time.

V shed 7 bases, J shed 7 bases, and the junction held 15 bases outside the gene matches. CDR3 length equals 15 residues. Germline V gene lookup returns CDR1 MNHNY and CDR2 SVGAGI (reference sequence). In the case of this clone: The antigen remains unidentified.

60 Vbeta and 13 Jbeta primers were used in PCR. Only in-frame clones appear in the TCRdb table, and some are missing; sequencing was by immunoSEQ multiplex PCR. The sample holds under 150,000 clones, about 70% seen once. The rearrangement uses TRBV6-6 and TRBJ2-7; 8 bases are shared with TRBD1. The specimen sequenced was PBMCs. This sequence originates from a woman in her fifties or sixties in good health and CMV-seropositive. CDR3 residues: CASKPGQGRGIEQYF. The CDR3 nucleotides are TGTGCCAGCAAGCCAGGACAGGGCCGGGGGATAGAGCAGTACTTC.